One and the same sample provided the 21 T cell receptor beta chains below, sequenced in a study of Ad26.COV2.S vaccination and SARS-CoV-2 variants. As for treatment: approximately 18 received Ad26.COV2.S at low or high dose, single or two shots; about 5 received placebo; per-sample allocation not given. The samples were gathered on day 63 after the first injection of vaccine or placebo. Profiled with immunoSEQ multiplex PCR; TCRdb holds only in-frame clones, not every one. The repertoire has about 480,000 clones, roughly 89% of them found once; the top ten carry around 13%. Here the sequenced sample was peripheral blood, taken in a trial of Ad26.COV2.S vaccine versus placebo. These receptors all come from a person aged 18-60 years who received the Ad26.COV2.S COVID-19 vaccine or a placebo.

The V call is TRBV18, the J call TRBJ1-6; unclear D gene. Germline CDR1 reads KGHSH; CDR2 reads LQKENI. This CDR3 comprises 17 residues. V dropped 3 bases and J dropped 0 bases, with 12 bases sitting between them. CDR3 loop: CASSPQARSSYNSPLHF. CDR3 nucleotides: TGTGCCAGCTCACCCCAGGCCAGGAGCTCCTATAATTCACCCCTCCACTTT.

The V and J genes are TRBV27 and TRBJ2-7; tentative D call: TRBD2 (5 bases). V gave up 0 bases and J gave up 5 bases, with 8 bases separating them. The CDR3 runs to 13 residues. Germline values: CDR1 MNHEY, CDR2 SMNVEV (reference sequence). CDR3 protein: CASSLSGVDEQYF. The CDR3 region has the DNA TGTGCCAGCAGTTTATCCGGGGTAGACGAGCAGTACTTC.

The table lists this clone with a few counts. This chain links TRBV19 with TRBJ2-2, with D possibly matching TRBD1 (5 bases). The CDR3 length is 16 residues. CDR1 and CDR2 (germline): LNHDA, SQIVND (reference sequence). V was trimmed by 7 bases and J by 4 bases, leaving 19 bases between them. The CDR3 loop is CASMTFVTDTTGELFF. The CDR3 bases are TGTGCCAGTATGACCTTTGTGACGGACACCACCGGGGAGCTGTTTTTT.

The chain joins TRBV29-1 to TRBJ2-7, with TRBD1 matching over 8 bases. CDR3 size: 15 residues. Germline V gene lookup returns CDR1 SQVTM and CDR2 ANQGSEA. V lost 1 base to trimming and J lost 0 bases; unmatched junction nucleotides: 5. The chain's CDR3 is CSVEGGTGGSYEQYF. The DNA for the CDR3 is TGCAGCGTTGAAGGAGGCACAGGGGGCTCCTACGAGCAGTACTTC.

The CDR3, as DNA: TGTGCCAGCAGTTTGATCTTAGTGAATACGCAGTATTTT. Its translation is CASSLILVNTQYF. V and J are TRBV28 and TRBJ2-3; unclear D gene. V was clipped by 3 bases and J by 7 bases, with 11 bases between them. Germline CDR1 reads MDHEN; CDR2 reads SYDVKM. CDR3 size: 13 residues.

The chain is built from TRBV3-1 (or the pseudogene TRBV3-2) and TRBJ2-2, with D hard to call. The germline gives CDR1 LGHDT, CDR2 YNNKEL (reference sequence). The CDR3 sequence is 12 residues long. V lost 1 base to trimming and J lost 8 bases, with 5 bases between them. As DNA, the CDR3 is TGTGCCAGCAGCCAAGCTGGTGGGGAGCTGTTTTTT. It is translated as CASSQAGGELFF.

This chain joins TRBV7-2 and TRBJ1-1; D uncertain. The V and J ends lost 3 bases and 8 bases respectively, with 13 bases between them. The CDR3 covers 13 residues. Germline V lookup: CDR1 SGHTA, CDR2 FQGNSA. The DNA of the CDR3 is TGTGCCAGCAGCTTCAATCTCCCGGACGAAGCTTTCTTT. This codes for CASSFNLPDEAFF.

The chain couples TRBV7-9 to TRBJ2-7; a weak D match, TRBD1 (5 bases). The CDR3 spans 11 residues. Germline CDR1 and CDR2: SEHNR and FQNEAQ (reference sequence). V lost 5 bases and J 7 bases, leaving 9 bases between the germline ends. Here the CDR3 DNA reads TGTGCCAGCAGCGATCGACAGGAGCAGTACTTC. Amino acid sequence: CASSDRQEQYF. Together with reference TRBV7-9 and TRBJ2-7, the CDR3 gives the full variable domain: DTGVSQNPRHKITKRGQNVTFRCDPISEHNRLYWYRQTLGQGPEFLTYFQNEAQLEKSRLLSDRFSAERPKGSFSTLEIQRTEQGDSAMYLCASSDRQEQYFGPGTRLTVT.

This chain uses TRBV24-1 with TRBJ1-2; TRBD1 matches 10 bases. This CDR3 comprises 15 residues. Germline values: CDR1 KGHDR, CDR2 SFDVKD. J gave up 5 bases and V 1 base, and 3 bases lay outside the gene matches. The CDR3 loop reads CATSDLRTGGYGYTF. CDR3 nucleotide sequence: TGTGCCACCAGTGATTTAAGGACAGGGGGGTATGGCTACACCTTC.

The chain links TRBV4-2 to TRBJ1-5; 7 bases align to TRBD1. The CDR3 contains 15 residues. Trimming cost V 3 bases and J 4 bases; bases outside gene matches: 6. CDR1 and CDR2 from the germline V gene are LGHNA and YNFKEQ. DNA for the CDR3: TGTGCCAGCAGCCAGGGGACAGCCGGGAATCAGCCCCAGCATTTT. As protein: CASSQGTAGNQPQHF.

The V gene is TRBV28, the J gene TRBJ1-1; unclear D gene. Germline values: CDR1 MDHEN, CDR2 SYDVKM. V was shortened by 5 bases and J by 11 bases, with 12 bases between the two germline ends. The CDR3 extends over 11 amino acids. CDR3 protein: CASSAFSRAFF. CDR3 nucleotides: TGTGCCAGCAGTGCATTTTCGAGGGCTTTCTTT.

The chain carries TRBV3-1 (or the pseudogene TRBV3-2) and TRBJ1-1; D call uncertain. The CDR3 loop spans 17 amino acids. V was trimmed by 0 bases and J by 1 base, leaving 15 bases between them. Looked up from germline, CDR1 is LGHDT and CDR2 is YNNKEL (reference sequence). The CDR3 spells CASSQDFSLRGNTEAFF. DNA of the CDR3: TGTGCCAGCAGCCAAGATTTCTCCCTCCGGGGGAACACTGAAGCTTTCTTT.

V and J are TRBV7-9 and TRBJ1-4; no reliable D call. Between the trimmed V and J ends, which lost 1 base and 7 bases, there was a span of 13 bases. Per the germline V gene, CDR1 is SEHNR and CDR2 is FQNEAQ (reference sequence). This CDR3 has 15 amino acids. The CDR3 is CASSLEAGGGEKLFF. In DNA, the CDR3 is TGTGCCAGCAGCTTAGAGGCAGGTGGCGGTGAAAAACTGTTTTTT.

The CDR3 here is CASSGVGGFTDTQYF. The DNA for the CDR3 is TGTGCCAGCAGTGGGGTCGGGGGATTCACAGATACGCAGTATTTT. This sequence joins TRBV6-6 and TRBJ2-3; D is possibly TRBD2 (6 bases). Germline V gene sequence: CDR1 MNHNY, CDR2 SVGAGI (reference sequence). V lost 5 bases, J lost 2 bases, and 14 bases lay in between. This CDR3 has 15 amino acids.

This rearrangement joins TRBV5-1 to TRBJ1-2, with TRBD1 matching over 10 bases. V shed 0 bases, J shed 3 bases, and the junction held 2 bases outside the gene matches. Per the germline V gene, CDR1 is SGHRS and CDR2 is YFSETQ. The CDR3 spans 15 residues. The CDR3 coding sequence is TGCGCCAGCAGCTTGGATGGACAGGGGGACTATGGCTACACCTTC. Its protein is CASSLDGQGDYGYTF.

The CDR3, as DNA: TGTGCCAGCAGCCGCGGAGGGTGGCTAGCGGGATACGAGCAGTACTTC. Protein sequence: CASSRGGWLAGYEQYF. This rearrangement joins TRBV7-9 to TRBJ2-7, with 9 bases matching TRBD2. The CDR3 runs to 16 residues. CDR1 SEHNR and CDR2 FQNEAQ come from the germline V gene (reference sequence). After removal of 5 bases from V and 4 bases from J, the junction contained 12 bases not matched to a gene.

V and J are TRBV12-3 or TRBV12-4 and TRBJ1-1; the D is unclear. Deletions cut 6 bases from V and 7 bases from J, with 15 bases between. There are 13 residues in the CDR3. The CDR3 is CASSPAGLSEAFF. The CDR3 DNA is TGTGCCAGCAGCCCCGCGGGGTTGAGTGAAGCTTTCTTT.

The V call is TRBV30, the J call TRBJ1-6; TRBD1 matches at 7 bases. V was clipped by 4 bases and J by 6 bases; unmatched bases: 9. The germline V gene has CDR1 GTSNPN and CDR2 SVGIG (reference sequence). The CDR3 contains 15 residues. In nucleotides, the CDR3 is TGTGCCTGGACTTCGTCCGGGACAGTTAATTCACCCCTCCACTTT. It codes for CAWTSSGTVNSPLHF.

The rearrangement joins TRBV5-6 to TRBJ2-7; maybe TRBD1 (5 bases). V gave up 4 bases and J gave up 3 bases, with 14 bases separating them. Germline V gene lookup returns CDR1 SGHDT and CDR2 YYEEEE. The CDR3 consists of 14 residues. The CDR3, as DNA: TGTGCCAGCAGCCAGGGCCTAGATCTCTACGAGCAGTACTTC. Amino acid sequence: CASSQGLDLYEQYF.

CDR3 in DNA: TGTGCCACCAGCGCCCCGCGGGGTCGAGATACGCAGTATTTT. As protein: CATSAPRGRDTQYF. This chain connects TRBV15 to TRBJ2-3; D might be TRBD2 (6 bases). CDR3 size: 14 residues. With 5 bases removed from V and 5 bases from J, the gap between germline ends came to 14 bases. Looked up from germline, CDR1 is LNHNV and CDR2 is YYDKDF (reference sequence).

CDR3 in DNA: TGTGCCAGCAGTCCCCGAGGAAGGAGCAATCAGCCCCAGCATTTT. This encodes CASSPRGRSNQPQHF. V gene TRBV6-2 or TRBV6-3 combines with J gene TRBJ1-5; D gene uncertain. CDR3 length: 15 amino acids. The V end lost 5 bases, the J end lost 1 base, and 12 bases lay between the germline ends. Per germline, CDR1 MNHEY and CDR2 SVGEGT.